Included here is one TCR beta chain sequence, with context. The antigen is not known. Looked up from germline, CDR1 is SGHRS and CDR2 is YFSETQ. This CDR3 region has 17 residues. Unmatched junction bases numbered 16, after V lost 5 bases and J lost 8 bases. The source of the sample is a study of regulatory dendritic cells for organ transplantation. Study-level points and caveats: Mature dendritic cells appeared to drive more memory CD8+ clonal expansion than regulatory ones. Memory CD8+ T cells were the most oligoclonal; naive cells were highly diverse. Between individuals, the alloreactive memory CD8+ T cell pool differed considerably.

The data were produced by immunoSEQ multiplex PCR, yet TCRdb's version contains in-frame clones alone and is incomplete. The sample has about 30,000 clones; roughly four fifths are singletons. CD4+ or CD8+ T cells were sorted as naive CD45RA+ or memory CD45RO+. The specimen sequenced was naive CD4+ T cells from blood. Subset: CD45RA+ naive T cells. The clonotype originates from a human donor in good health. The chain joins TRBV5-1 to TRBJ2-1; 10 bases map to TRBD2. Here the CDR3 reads CASRRNAGASGGYEQFF. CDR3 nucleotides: TGCGCCAGCAGACGGAACGCAGGGGCTAGCGGGGGTTATGAGCAGTTCTTC.